The next 28 T cell receptor beta chains were all read from a single sample in a study of blood T cell repertoires in COVID-19. TCRdb's copy holds only in-frame clones and misses some; the assay was immunoSEQ multiplex PCR. This sample carries some 190,000 clones, approximately 80% of them seen once, and the ten largest clones take about 4%. Material: PBMCs or T cells enriched from blood (not recorded which). The source is a man aged 25-45 years with acute COVID-19.

The chain joins TRBV2 to TRBJ2-3; D might be TRBD1 (5 bases). Trimming took off 7 bases at V and 1 base at J, with 15 bases between the two ends. Germline CDR1 and CDR2: SNHLY and FYNNEI. CDR3 length: 15 residues. CDR3: CASTKLRVGTDTQYF. DNA of the CDR3: TGTGCCAGCACAAAACTCAGGGTCGGCACAGATACGCAGTATTTT. Looking up the rest from reference TRBV2 and TRBJ2-3 gives the full variable domain: EPEVTQTPSHQVTQMGQEVILRCVPISNHLYFYWYRQILGQKVEFLVSFYNNEISEKSEIFDDQFSVERPDGSNFTLKIRSTKLEDSAMYFCASTKLRVGTDTQYFGPGTRLTVL.

V usage is TRBV19 and J usage is TRBJ2-7, with TRBD1 as a possible D gene (6 bases). The germline V gene has CDR1 LNHDA and CDR2 SQIVND (reference sequence). The V end was cut by 2 bases, the J end by 0 bases, with 8 bases between. The CDR3 loop spans 14 amino acids. The CDR3 region has the DNA TGTGCCAGTAGTATAAAAGGGGGCTCCTACGAGCAGTACTTC. Translation gives CASSIKGGSYEQYF. Drawing the rest from reference TRBV19 and TRBJ2-7, the complete variable domain is DGGITQSPKYLFRKEGQNVTLSCEQNLNHDAMYWYRQDPGQGLRLIYYSQIVNDFQKGDIAEGYSVSREKKESFPLTVTSAQKNPTAFYLCASSIKGGSYEQYFGPGTRLTVT.

The V call is TRBV3-1 (or the pseudogene TRBV3-2), the J call TRBJ2-7, with D tentatively TRBD1 (6 bases). CDR3 length equals 14 residues. The germline V gene encodes CDR1 LGHDT and CDR2 YNNKEL (reference sequence). Deletions cut 8 bases from V and 7 bases from J, with 21 bases between. CDR3: CASRSGTTTGEQYF. In nucleotides, the CDR3 is TGTGCCAGCCGTTCCGGGACAACCACGGGGGAGCAGTACTTC.

This chain links TRBV5-4 with TRBJ1-4; a weak D match, TRBD1 (6 bases). There are 15 residues in the CDR3. V was trimmed by 3 bases and J by 4 bases, leaving 13 bases between them. Germline V lookup: CDR1 SGHNT, CDR2 YYREEE (reference sequence). CDR3 sequence: CASSSRTGNNEKLFF. The CDR3 DNA sequence: TGTGCCAGCAGCTCCCGAACAGGGAATAATGAAAAACTGTTTTTT.

This clone has ten or more counts. The CDR3 loop reads CASSEALSGGADTQYF. The CDR3 nucleotides read TGCGCCAGCAGTGAGGCCCTTAGCGGTGGGGCAGATACGCAGTATTTT. The chain is built from TRBV10-1 and TRBJ2-3, with D possibly matching TRBD2 (6 bases). V dropped 2 bases and J dropped 4 bases, with 16 bases sitting between them. This CDR3 has 16 residues. Germline CDR1 and CDR2: WNHNN and SYGVQD (reference sequence).

The chain links TRBV2 to TRBJ1-1; TRBD1 is a possible D gene (6 bases). V dropped 7 bases and J dropped 2 bases, with 14 bases sitting between them. CDR1 and CDR2 (germline): SNHLY, FYNNEI. The CDR3 spans 14 residues. The DNA for the CDR3 is TGTGCCAGCAAACAGGGTTTCGCAAACACTGAAGCTTTCTTT. It translates to CASKQGFANTEAFF.

This chain links TRBV5-1 with TRBJ1-3; D is perhaps TRBD1 (6 bases). Germline V gene lookup returns CDR1 SGHRS and CDR2 YFSETQ. The CDR3 totals 16 residues. The ends were cut back, 4 bases at V and 0 bases at J, with 14 bases in the middle. The CDR3 is CASSLGAADSGNTIYF. CDR3 nucleotides: TGCGCCAGCAGCCTGGGGGCAGCTGACTCTGGAAACACCATATATTTT. Full variable domain (outside the CDR3, taken from reference TRBV5-1 and TRBJ1-3): KAGVTQTPRYLIKTRGQQVTLSCSPISGHRSVSWYQQTPGQGLQFLFEYFSETQRNKGNFPGRFSGRQFSNSRSEMNVSTLELGDSALYLCASSLGAADSGNTIYFGEGSWLTVV.

The DNA for the CDR3 is TGTGCCAGCAGTTACCCCGCCGGGACAGGGGGCACCGGGGAGCTGTTTTTT. Protein: CASSYPAGTGGTGELFF. This rearrangement joins TRBV28 to TRBJ2-2; 11 bases are a match to TRBD1. Germline CDR1 reads MDHEN; CDR2 reads SYDVKM. V shed 4 bases, J shed 4 bases, and the junction held 8 bases outside the gene matches. This CDR3 has 17 residues.

V gene TRBV5-4 combines with J gene TRBJ2-7, with 8 bases fitting TRBD1. In germline, CDR1 is SGHNT, CDR2 YYREEE (reference sequence). The V gene end was trimmed by 0 bases and the J gene end by 1 base; junction bases not matched to a gene: 3. CDR3 length equals 15 residues. CDR3 region: CASSLVGTGSYEQYF. The CDR3 DNA sequence: TGTGCCAGCAGCTTGGTGGGGACAGGATCCTACGAGCAGTACTTC.

The rearrangement links TRBV12-3 or TRBV12-4 to TRBJ1-6; tentatively, D is TRBD1 (6 bases). V shed 7 bases and J shed 7 bases, with 11 bases lying between them. The CDR3 has 13 amino acids. CDR3 nucleotides: TGTGCCAGCACCCAGGGGCGGAATTCACCCCTCCACTTT. This translates into CASTQGRNSPLHF.

This clone was seen just once. V usage is TRBV2 and J usage is TRBJ1-2; maybe TRBD1 (5 bases). Trimming took 7 bases from V and 3 from J, leaving 15 bases between them. The CDR3 has 14 amino acids. CDR1 and CDR2 (germline): SNHLY, FYNNEI. In DNA, the CDR3 is TGTGCCAGCACCCTAGGTGGGGGGGACTATGGCTACACCTTC. It codes for CASTLGGGDYGYTF. The variable domain in full, with the rest retrieved from reference TRBV2 and TRBJ1-2, is EPEVTQTPSHQVTQMGQEVILRCVPISNHLYFYWYRQILGQKVEFLVSFYNNEISEKSEIFDDQFSVERPDGSNFTLKIRSTKLEDSAMYFCASTLGGGDYGYTFGSGTRLTVV.

The chain uses TRBV3-1 (or the pseudogene TRBV3-2) and TRBJ2-2, with 7 bases identical to TRBD2. This CDR3 spans 17 amino acids. The trim removed 4 bases at V and 1 base at J, leaving 9 bases unmatched. Germline loops: CDR1 LGHDT, CDR2 YNNKEL (reference sequence). CDR3 protein: CASSLQTSTWNTGELFF. The CDR3 bases are TGTGCCAGCAGCCTACAGACTAGCACCTGGAACACCGGGGAGCTGTTTTTT.

J is TRBJ1-2 and V is TRBV5-4; 8 nucleotides agree with TRBD1. The V gene's germline CDR1 is SGHNT and CDR2 YYREEE (reference sequence). This CDR3 is 15 amino acids long. V lost 4 bases and J lost 5; bases outside the gene matches: 10. The CDR3 loop is CASSAPGQVRYGYTF. DNA of the CDR3: TGTGCCAGCAGCGCGCCGGGACAGGTTCGTTATGGCTACACCTTC.

The chain is built from TRBV24-1 and TRBJ2-2; D unclear. CDR1 and CDR2 (germline): KGHDR, SFDVKD. CDR3 length equals 13 residues. The V gene lost 6 bases and the J gene lost 3 bases, with 7 bases spanning the gap. The CDR3 region is CATSPRDTGELFF. The CDR3 DNA reads as TGTGCCACCAGTCCCCGGGACACCGGGGAGCTGTTTTTT.

A few counts support this clone. This chain uses TRBV5-5 with TRBJ1-5; TRBD1 agrees at 7 bases. Germline V gene lookup returns CDR1 SGHKS and CDR2 YYEKEE (reference sequence). The ends lost 4 bases at V and 3 bases at J; junction bases unmatched: 4. The CDR3 consists of 14 residues. CDR3 DNA sequence: TGTGCCAGCAGCCTGGGACAGAACAATCAGCCCCAGCATTTT. Amino acids: CASSLGQNNQPQHF. Together with reference TRBV5-5 and TRBJ1-5, the CDR3 gives the full variable domain: DAGVTQSPTHLIKTRGQQVTLRCSPISGHKSVSWYQQVLGQGPQFIFQYYEKEERGRGNFPDRFSARQFPNYSSELNVNALLLGDSALYLCASSLGQNNQPQHFGDGTRLSIL.

This sequence joins TRBV12-3 or TRBV12-4 and TRBJ2-1, with TRBD1 matching over 8 bases. The V segment lost 6 bases and the J segment 8 bases; nucleotides outside the gene matches: 6. CDR3 size: 13 residues. In DNA, the CDR3 is TGTGCCAGCAGCCTGGGACAGGTCCATGAGCAGTTCTTC. This gives the protein CASSLGQVHEQFF.

The sample holds a few counts of this clone. J is TRBJ2-7 and V is TRBV5-4; the match to TRBD1 covers 8 bases. CDR1 is SGHNT, CDR2 YYREEE, per germline (reference sequence). V dropped 4 bases and J dropped 4; count of bases not matched to a gene: 7. The CDR3 sequence is 14 residues long. In DNA form, the CDR3 reads TGTGCCAGCAGCGTGACCGGGACAGGTTACGAGCAGTACTTC. The encoded protein is CASSVTGTGYEQYF.

The chain couples TRBV28 to TRBJ2-3; 7 bases are shared with TRBD2. Germline V CDR1 and CDR2: MDHEN, SYDVKM. This CDR3 contains 15 residues. Trimming removed 1 base from V and 8 bases from J; junction bases left unmatched: 9. In DNA form, the CDR3 reads TGTGCCAGCAGTTTATTTGGGACTACTGCCCTTACGCAGTATTTT. This codes for CASSLFGTTALTQYF.

This chain connects TRBV2 to TRBJ1-4; TRBD1 agrees at 8 bases. The CDR3 sequence is 12 residues long. After removal of 3 bases from V and 16 bases from J, the junction contained 7 bases not matched to a gene. Germline V gene sequence: CDR1 SNHLY, CDR2 FYNNEI. The CDR3 nucleotides are TGTGCCAGCAGTGACCTGGGACAGGCGGGGTTTTTT. Translation: CASSDLGQAGFF.

The chain combines TRBV4-1 with TRBJ1-1; 10 bases fit TRBD1. The length of the CDR3 is 16 residues. J lost 0 bases, V lost 4 bases, and 5 bases had no gene match. Per germline, CDR1 MGHRA and CDR2 YSYEKL. The CDR3 sequence: CASSPGQGPLNTEAFF. The CDR3 DNA reads TGCGCCAGCAGCCCGGGACAGGGGCCTTTGAACACTGAAGCTTTCTTT.

J is TRBJ2-5 and V is TRBV18, with 11 nucleotides matching TRBD1. CDR1 and CDR2 from the germline V gene are KGHSH and LQKENI. V gave up 0 bases and J gave up 3 bases; unmatched junction bases: 3. The CDR3 runs to 16 residues. The CDR3 nucleotides read TGTGCCAGCTCACCACCTGGGACAGGGGGGAAAGAGACCCAGTACTTC. Translating it yields CASSPPGTGGKETQYF.

The chain combines TRBV11-2 with TRBJ2-1; TRBD2 aligns across 9 bases. This CDR3 contains 15 residues. The germline CDR1 and CDR2 sequences are SGHAT and FQNNGV. V was pared by 3 bases and J by 12 bases, with 12 bases of the junction left unmatched. The CDR3 loop reads CASSLVASGARGQFF. CDR3 nucleotide sequence: TGTGCCAGCAGCTTGGTGGCTAGCGGGGCGCGGGGGCAGTTCTTC.

This clone came up once. The chain carries TRBV7-9 and TRBJ2-7, with TRBD2 matching 13 bases. There are 19 residues in the CDR3. CDR1 and CDR2 from the germline V gene are SEHNR and FQNEAQ (reference sequence). Unmatched junction bases numbered 15, after V lost 5 bases and J lost 2 bases. The CDR3 sequence is CASSQALGLAGSLTYEQYF. For the CDR3, the DNA is TGTGCCAGCAGCCAAGCTTTGGGACTAGCGGGATCACTTACCTACGAGCAGTACTTC.

The chain joins TRBV19 to TRBJ2-5; unclear D gene. The germline V gene encodes CDR1 LNHDA and CDR2 SQIVND (reference sequence). Trimming cost V 3 bases and J 3 bases, with 2 bases left between them. CDR3 length: 11 amino acids. In DNA form, the CDR3 reads TGTGCCAGTAGTATTAAAGAGACCCAGTACTTC. It is translated as CASSIKETQYF.

The CDR3 protein is CASSHLQGFGTEAFF. The CDR3 region has the DNA TGCGCCAGCAGCCACCTACAGGGGTTTGGGACTGAAGCTTTCTTT. The chain employs TRBV4-1 and TRBJ1-1; 7 bases line up with TRBD1. The V segment lost 3 bases and the J segment 5 bases; nucleotides outside the gene matches: 9. Germline-derived CDR1 and CDR2 are MGHRA and YSYEKL. The CDR3 spans 15 residues.

V gene TRBV28 combines with J gene TRBJ1-4; TRBD1 aligns across 11 bases. Trimming took 4 bases from V and 3 from J; bases not matched to a gene: 1. This CDR3 is built from 15 residues. In germline, CDR1 is MDHEN, CDR2 SYDVKM. For the CDR3, the DNA is TGTGCCAGCAGTTCGGGACAGGGGGCTAATGAAAAACTGTTTTTT. Translation: CASSSGQGANEKLFF.

The chain has TRBV3-1 (or the pseudogene TRBV3-2) and TRBJ2-7; D may be TRBD1 (5 bases). The CDR3 consists of 15 residues. V was pared by 10 bases and J by 0 bases, with 19 bases between. The V gene's germline CDR1 is LGHDT and CDR2 YNNKEL (reference sequence). Here the CDR3 reads CAISEGAGISYEQYF. The CDR3 DNA reads as TGTGCCATCTCAGAAGGAGCAGGGATCTCCTACGAGCAGTACTTC.

The table lists this clone with a count of one. The rearrangement joins TRBV10-3 to TRBJ1-5; TRBD1 agrees at 8 bases. The CDR3 is 14 amino acids. Germline V gene data show CDR1 as ENHRY and CDR2 as SYGVKD. With 6 bases clipped from V and 3 bases from J, the junction kept 4 bases outside the gene matches. The DNA of the CDR3 is TGTGCCATCAGACAGGGGGAGGCCAATCAGCCCCAGCATTTT. Protein: CAIRQGEANQPQHF.